The 3 T cell receptor beta chains listed next were all sequenced from one sample in a study of beta chain features in type 1 diabetes. Study outcomes and limitations: TCRB CDR3 length was moderately but significantly reduced in all four CD4+ subsets of Type 1 diabetes patients.

The antigens of these receptors remain unknown. Every isolated RNA sample was fully reverse transcribed, so sequencing captured expressed TCRB transcripts. The protocol was immunoSEQ multiplex PCR, while the TCRdb copy is restricted to in-frame clones and leaves out a portion. The table includes about 650,000 clones, around an eighth detected once. Sample: naive CD4+ T cells from blood. The receptors originated from a man aged 25 to 40 with type 1 diabetes.

This chain uses TRBV30 with TRBJ1-6, with TRBD1 matching over 7 bases. The J segment lost 7 bases and the V segment lost 0 bases, leaving 6 bases of the junction unmatched. Germline-derived CDR1 and CDR2 are GTSNPN and SVGIG (reference sequence). The CDR3 is made up of 15 amino acids. Here the CDR3 reads CAWSVLDRENSPLHF. CDR3 in DNA: TGTGCCTGGAGTGTACTTGACAGGGAGAATTCACCCCTCCACTTT.

This clone has a handful of counts. This chain uses TRBV11-2 with TRBJ2-1; D unresolved. Trimming shortened V by 0 bases and J by 7 bases, and 16 bases separated the two germline ends. Per germline, CDR1 SGHAT and CDR2 FQNNGV. The CDR3 is made up of 16 amino acids. CDR3 loop: CASSLDPARFRNEQFF. DNA for the CDR3: TGTGCCAGCAGCTTAGATCCGGCTAGATTCCGGAATGAGCAGTTCTTC.

The chain links TRBV30 to TRBJ2-7; D remains unclear. The CDR3 runs 13 residues. Germline CDR1 reads GTSNPN; CDR2 reads SVGIG (reference sequence). V lost 0 bases and J 2 bases, leaving 8 bases between the germline ends. CDR3 protein: CAWSVLNPYEQYF. CDR3 coding DNA: TGTGCCTGGAGTGTACTAAACCCCTACGAGCAGTACTTC.